This T cell receptor beta chain emerged from a study of spatial heterogeneity in lung cancer. Broader study findings: Blood showed ubiquitous tumor TCRs more often at resection than at routine follow-up.

The library protocol tagged each TCR cDNA with a unique molecular identifier. TCRdb analysed the 5' RACE reads with MiXCR anew, one entry per CDR3 protein. This sample has 80,000 to 95,000 distinct CDR3 sequences; around 9% occur once, and the top ten carry 6.9%. Germline assignment: CDR1 MDHEN and CDR2 SYDVKM. CDR3 length: 15 amino acids. Trimming took off 2 bases at V and 5 bases at J, with 16 bases between the two ends. This clonotype appeared a few times. What it binds is not known. Time point specified: sample taken at primary tumor resection. Material for sequencing was whole RNA from tumor, nontumor lung or frozen PBMC, left unsorted.

Specimen: PBMCs, collected at surgery. The chain uses TRBV28 and TRBJ2-7; D is possibly TRBD1 or TRBD2 (5 bases each). The clonotype was recovered from a male donor with early-stage non-small cell lung cancer. DNA for the CDR3: TGTGCCAGCAGTTTAAAGAGGGCAGGGAGCCACGAGCAGTACTTC. Its translation is CASSLKRAGSHEQYF. Full variable domain (remainder filled in from reference TRBV28 and TRBJ2-7): DVKVTQSSRYLVKRTGEKVFLECVQDMDHENMFWYRQDPGLGLRLIYFSYDVKMKEKGDIPEGYSVSREKKERFSLILESASTNQTSMYLCASSLKRAGSHEQYFGPGTRLTVT.